This TCR beta chain came from a study of CD8 T cells in ankylosing spondylitis. The CDR3 sequence is 15 residues long. Germline CDR1 and CDR2: SGDLS and YYNGEE. After removal of 4 bases from V and 4 bases from J, the junction contained 7 bases not matched to a gene. Libraries of TCR beta came from quantitative 5'-RACE with molecular barcodes. MiXCR, applied by TCRdb to the 5' RACE reads, yields one record per CDR3 protein. Found here are about 30,000 distinct CDR3 sequences, about 5.2% of them singletons; the top ten hold around 1.9%. Study-wide findings and caveats: Characteristic of ankylosing spondylitis blood, it appeared, was a TCR beta motif comprising roughly 8 highly homologous variants.

This clonotype was counted many times. As yet, its antigen is unknown. Sequenced: blood, either unsorted or a sorted T cell fraction (not recorded which). The TCR comes from a female donor with ankylosing spondylitis or in good health (not recorded which). The chain has TRBV9 and TRBJ1-2; 10 bases match TRBD1. The CDR3 nucleotides are TGTGCCAGCAGCCCCGACAGGGGGCGCAGCTATGGCTACACCTTC. As protein: CASSPDRGRSYGYTF.